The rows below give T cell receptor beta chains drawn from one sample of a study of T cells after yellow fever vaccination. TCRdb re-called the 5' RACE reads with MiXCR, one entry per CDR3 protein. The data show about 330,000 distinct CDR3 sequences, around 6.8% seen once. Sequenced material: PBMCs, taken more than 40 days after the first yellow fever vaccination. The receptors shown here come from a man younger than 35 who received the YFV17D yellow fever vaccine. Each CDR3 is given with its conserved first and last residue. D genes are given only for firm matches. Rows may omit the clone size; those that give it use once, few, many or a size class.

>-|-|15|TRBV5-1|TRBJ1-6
TGCGCCAGCAGCCGCCGGGAATCTAATAATTCACCCCTCCACTTT
CASSRRESNNSPLHF
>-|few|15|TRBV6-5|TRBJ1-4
TGTGCCAGCAGTTATACTGGGAGCGCCAGTGAAAAACTGTTTTTT
CASSYTGSASEKLFF
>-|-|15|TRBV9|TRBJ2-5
TGTGCCAGCAGCGTAGCTTCCGGGCCTGAGGAGACCCAGTACTTC
CASSVASGPEETQYF
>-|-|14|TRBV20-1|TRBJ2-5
TGCAGTGCTAGAGATCGGTGGACTCAAGAGACCCAGTACTTC
CSARDRWTQETQYF
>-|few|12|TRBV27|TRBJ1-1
TGTGCCAGCAGGGGGCGGTACACTGAAGCTTTCTTT
CASRGRYTEAFF
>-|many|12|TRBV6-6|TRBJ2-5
TGTGCCAGCAGTACCCCAGGCGAGACCCAGTACTTC
CASSTPGETQYF
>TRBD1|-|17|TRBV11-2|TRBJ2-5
TGTGCCAGCAGCCTAACTCCAGGGGGACGGTACCAAGAGACCCAGTACTTC
CASSLTPGGRYQETQYF
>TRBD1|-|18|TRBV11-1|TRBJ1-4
TGTGCCAGCAGCAAGGGGACAGGGCACAGTAGTACTAATGAAAAACTGTTTTTT
CASSKGTGHSSTNEKLFF
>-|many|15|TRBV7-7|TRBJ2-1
TGTGCCAGCAGCGATTCTCTAGCAGGTCGAGATGAGCAGTTCTTC
CASSDSLAGRDEQFF
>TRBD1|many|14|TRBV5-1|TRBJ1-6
TGCGCCAGCAGCTCGGGACAGGATAATTCACCCCTCCACTTT
CASSSGQDNSPLHF
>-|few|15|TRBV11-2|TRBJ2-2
TGTGCCACTCAGGGGCGGTTTCGGAACACCGGGGAGCTGTTTTTT
CATQGRFRNTGELFF
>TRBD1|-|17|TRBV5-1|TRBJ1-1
TGCGCCAGCAGCTCGCGTCCAGGGGGCTGGGTTAATACTGAAGCTTTCTTT
CASSSRPGGWVNTEAFF
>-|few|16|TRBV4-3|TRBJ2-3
TGCGCCAGCAGCCAAGATCAGCGGGCAAGCACAGATACGCAGTATTTT
CASSQDQRASTDTQYF
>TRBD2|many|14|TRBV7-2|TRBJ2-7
TGTGCCAGCAGCCCTAGCGGGGGGACCTACGAGCAGTACTTC
CASSPSGGTYEQYF
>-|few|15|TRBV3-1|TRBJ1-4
TGTGCCAGCAGCCCCCACGGGGGTATTACTGAAAAACTGTTTTTT
CASSPHGGITEKLFF
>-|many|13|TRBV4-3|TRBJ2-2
TGCGCCAGCAGCCACTCGAACACCGGGGAGCTGTTTTTT
CASSHSNTGELFF
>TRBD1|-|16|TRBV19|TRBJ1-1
TGTGCCAGTAGTATTGCCGGGACAGGGCTGAACACTGAAGCTTTCTTT
CASSIAGTGLNTEAFF
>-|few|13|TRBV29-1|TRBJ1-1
TGCAGCGTTGTGGCCCTCATGAACACTGAAGCTTTCTTT
CSVVALMNTEAFF
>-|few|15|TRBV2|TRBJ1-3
TGTGCCAGCAGGGACCTCCTTACTTCTGGAAACACCATATATTTT
CASRDLLTSGNTIYF
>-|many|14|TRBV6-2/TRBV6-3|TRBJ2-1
TGTGCCAGCAGTCCAGTTGGTCTTTTCAATGAGCAGTTCTTC
CASSPVGLFNEQFF
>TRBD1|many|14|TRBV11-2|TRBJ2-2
TGTGCCAGCCGCTACCAGGGGGCGACCGGGGAGCTGTTTTTT
CASRYQGATGELFF
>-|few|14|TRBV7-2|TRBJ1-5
TGTGCCAGCAGCCCCGACGGCCCCAATCAGCCCCAGCATTTT
CASSPDGPNQPQHF
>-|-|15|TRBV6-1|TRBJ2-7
TGTGCCAGCAGTCGAGACAGGCCGGCCTCCTACGAGCAGTACTTC
CASSRDRPASYEQYF
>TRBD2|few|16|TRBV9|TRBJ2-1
TGTGCCAGCAGCGTAGTGGCTAGCGGGGGAGACAATGAGCAGTTCTTC
CASSVVASGGDNEQFF
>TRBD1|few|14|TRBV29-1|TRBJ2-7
TGCAGCGTTGCCCGGGGGACAGGGGACTCCGAGCAGTACTTC
CSVARGTGDSEQYF
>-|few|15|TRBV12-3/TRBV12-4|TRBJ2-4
TGTGCCAGCAGTTTAGTCCAAAAAGCCAAAAACATTCAGTACTTC
CASSLVQKAKNIQYF
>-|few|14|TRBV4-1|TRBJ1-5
TGCGCCAGCAGCCAAGAAGGGCAGCATCAGCCCCAGCATTTT
CASSQEGQHQPQHF
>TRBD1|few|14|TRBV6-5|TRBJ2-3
TGTGCCAGCGGAATACAGGGGGCCCCAGATACGCAGTATTTT
CASGIQGAPDTQYF
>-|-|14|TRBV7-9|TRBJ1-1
TGTGCCAGCAGCCCCGGGAGGGGCCACACTGAAGCTTTCTTT
CASSPGRGHTEAFF
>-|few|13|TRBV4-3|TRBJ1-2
TGCGCCAGCAGCCAAGAGAGTTACTATGGCTACACCTTC
CASSQESYYGYTF
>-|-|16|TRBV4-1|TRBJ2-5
TGCGCCAGCAGCCAAGCTCGGGGCGCACGGCAAGAGACCCAGTACTTC
CASSQARGARQETQYF
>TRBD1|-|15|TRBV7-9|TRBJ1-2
TGTGCCAGCAGCGACGGGACAGGGGCTTCCTATGGCTACACCTTC
CASSDGTGASYGYTF
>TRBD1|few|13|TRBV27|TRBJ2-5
TGTGCCAGCAGAGGCAGGGGGCGAGAGACCCAGTACTTC
CASRGRGRETQYF
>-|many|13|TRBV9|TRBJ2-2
TGTGCCAGCAGCGTAAGGGGAACCGGGGAGCTGTTTTTT
CASSVRGTGELFF
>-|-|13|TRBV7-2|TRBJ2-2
TGTGCCAGCAGCGAACCAGGGCCCGGGGAGCTGTTTTTT
CASSEPGPGELFF
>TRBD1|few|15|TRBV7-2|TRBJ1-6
TGTGCCAGCAGCCCGACAGGGTCGACTGGTTCACCCCTCCACTTT
CASSPTGSTGSPLHF
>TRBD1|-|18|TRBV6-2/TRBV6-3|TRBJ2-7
TGTGCCAGCAGTTACCTAGGACAGGCGACAACTCTTTCTGACGAGCAGTACTTC
CASSYLGQATTLSDEQYF
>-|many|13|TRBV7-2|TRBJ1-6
TGTGCCAGCAGCTTAGTGGGAGACTCACCCCTCCACTTT
CASSLVGDSPLHF
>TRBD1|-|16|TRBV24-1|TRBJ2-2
TGTGCCACCAGTGACCGGACAGGGGGCGGATCCGGGGAGCTGTTTTTT
CATSDRTGGGSGELFF
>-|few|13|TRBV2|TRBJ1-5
TGTGCCAGCAGGGTAGAGGGCAATCAGCCCCAGCATTTT
CASRVEGNQPQHF
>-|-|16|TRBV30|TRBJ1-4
TGTGCCTGGAGTGTAAAACAGCGACTAACTAATGAAAAACTGTTTTTT
CAWSVKQRLTNEKLFF
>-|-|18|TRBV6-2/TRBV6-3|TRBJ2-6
TGTGCCAGCAGTCCCCGTCGCCGAGGCTCCTCTGGGGCCAACGTCCTGACTTTC
CASSPRRRGSSGANVLTF
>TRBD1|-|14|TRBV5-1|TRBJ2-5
TGCGCCAGCCGGAACGGGACAGGGCAAGAGACCCAGTACTTC
CASRNGTGQETQYF
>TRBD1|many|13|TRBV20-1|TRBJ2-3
TGCAGTCCTAACAGGGGGGGCACAGATACGCAGTATTTT
CSPNRGGTDTQYF
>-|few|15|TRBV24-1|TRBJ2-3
TGTGCCACCAGTGACCCGCGGGGTGCCACAGATACGCAGTATTTT
CATSDPRGATDTQYF
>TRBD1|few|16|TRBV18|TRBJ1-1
TGTGCCAGCTCACCTAACTCAGGGGGCTGGTACACTGAAGCTTTCTTT
CASSPNSGGWYTEAFF
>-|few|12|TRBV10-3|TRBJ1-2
TGTGCCATCAGTGACCCGACAGAAGGCTACACCTTC
CAISDPTEGYTF
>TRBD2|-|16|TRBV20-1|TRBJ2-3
TGCAGTGCCGGGGGGAGCGGGGGGGTGGGCACAGATACGCAGTATTTT
CSAGGSGGVGTDTQYF
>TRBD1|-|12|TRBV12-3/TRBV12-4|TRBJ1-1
TGTGCCAGCACCCGGGACAGGACTGAAGCTTTCTTT
CASTRDRTEAFF
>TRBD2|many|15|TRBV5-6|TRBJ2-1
TGTGCCAGCAGCTTGACTAGCGGGGGTTACAATGAGCAGTTCTTC
CASSLTSGGYNEQFF
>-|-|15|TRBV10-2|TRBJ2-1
TGCGCCAGCAGTCCGACCTTTAATTCCTGGAATGGTCAGTTCTTC
CASSPTFNSWNGQFF
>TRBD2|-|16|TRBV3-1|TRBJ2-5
TGTGCCAGCAGCCAGGGTGGCGGGGGAGCCCAAGAGACCCAGTACTTC
CASSQGGGGAQETQYF